This T cell receptor beta chain emerged from a study of blood T cell repertoires in COVID-19. Overall study: Samples of COVID-19 (acute and convalescent) were obtained from the United States, Italy and Spain. PBMCs, B-cell-depleted T cells, or T cells were the source of the cDNA or gDNA that made up the material.

The V end was cut by 5 bases, the J end by 5 bases, with 10 bases between. The CDR3 has 13 residues. The germline CDR1 and CDR2 sequences are SNHLY and FYNNEI. Sequencing was performed with immunoSEQ multiplex PCR; in TCRdb, only in-frame clones are kept and a portion is missing. The table has approximately 300,000 clones, 90% seen once. The V gene is TRBV2, the J gene TRBJ2-1; tentative D call: TRBD2 (5 bases). The TCR comes from a woman aged 45-59 years with COVID-19, enrolled during active disease. The sample comprised peripheral blood. In nucleotides, the CDR3 is TGTGCCAGCAGTTCAAGGACTGACAATGAGCAGTTCTTC. It encodes CASSSRTDNEQFF. Full variable domain (missing parts from reference TRBV2 and TRBJ2-1): EPEVTQTPSHQVTQMGQEVILRCVPISNHLYFYWYRQILGQKVEFLVSFYNNEISEKSEIFDDQFSVERPDGSNFTLKIRSTKLEDSAMYFCASSSRTDNEQFFGPGTRLTVL.